The 27 T cell receptor beta chains below were found in one sample sequenced in a study of a mutant IDH1 vaccine in newly diagnosed glioma. Time point in this sample: week 47, end of study. Vaccination comprised doses that each held 300 ug of mutant IDH1 20-mer peptide, plus topical imiquimod. Antigens for these TCRs are unknown. The method was immunoSEQ multiplex PCR; TCRdb's version includes in-frame clones alone and lacks a portion of them. The repertoire holds roughly 11,000 clones, 81% seen once, with 15% to 20% in the top ten. Source: PBMCs, taken from a glioma patient whose treatment included an IDH1 peptide vaccine. These receptors were obtained from a man younger than 45 with glioma.

The rearrangement uses TRBV30 and TRBJ1-2, with D unclear. V dropped 7 bases and J dropped 2 bases, with 17 bases sitting between them. This CDR3 is built from 14 residues. Germline assignment: CDR1 GTSNPN and CDR2 SVGIG (reference sequence). CDR3 DNA: TGTGCCTCCTCCCCGGGAATAGTGAACTATGGCTACACCTTC. The encoded protein is CASSPGIVNYGYTF.

V gene TRBV29-1 combines with J gene TRBJ2-1, with 9 nucleotides matching TRBD2. V was clipped by 6 bases and J by 9 bases; unmatched bases: 15. This CDR3 is built from 15 residues. The germline V gene has CDR1 SQVTM and CDR2 ANQGSEA. For the CDR3, the DNA is TGCAGCGTCGATAGCGGGAGACCTCTTGGCGGTGAGCAGTTCTTC. Amino acid sequence: CSVDSGRPLGGEQFF.

The chain has TRBV5-6 and TRBJ1-2; 9 nucleotides match TRBD1. There are 13 residues in the CDR3. Germline lookup yields CDR1 SGHDT and CDR2 YYEEEE. V lost 4 bases and J lost 5; bases outside the gene matches: 3. The chain's CDR3 is CASSPGQGYGYTF. CDR3 DNA: TGTGCCAGCAGCCCAGGACAGGGGTATGGCTACACCTTC.

J is TRBJ2-2 and V is TRBV5-1; D perhaps matches TRBD1 (6 bases). Deletions cut 3 bases from V and 4 bases from J, with 13 bases between. The CDR3 totals 15 residues. Germline V gives CDR1 SGHRS, CDR2 YFSETQ. The CDR3 reads CASSSGQWATGELFF. The CDR3 bases are TGCGCCAGCAGCTCCGGACAGTGGGCCACCGGGGAGCTGTTTTTT. Drawing the rest from reference TRBV5-1 and TRBJ2-2, the complete variable domain is KAGVTQTPRYLIKTRGQQVTLSCSPISGHRSVSWYQQTPGQGLQFLFEYFSETQRNKGNFPGRFSGRQFSNSRSEMNVSTLELGDSALYLCASSSGQWATGELFFGEGSRLTVL.

J is TRBJ1-2 and V is TRBV19; D is undetermined. This CDR3 contains 17 residues. Trimming removed 0 bases at V and 5 bases at J, with 19 bases between. Germline V lookup: CDR1 LNHDA, CDR2 SQIVND (reference sequence). The CDR3 reads CASSIDRQSGRRYGYTF. CDR3 nucleotide sequence: TGTGCCAGTAGTATAGATAGGCAGTCCGGCAGGAGGTATGGCTACACCTTC.

J is TRBJ1-2 and V is TRBV7-6; D uncertain. The CDR3 has 15 residues. Germline V gene data show CDR1 as SGHVS and CDR2 as FNYEAQ. V was cut by 5 bases and J by 0 bases, with 13 bases left in between. CDR3 sequence (DNA): TGTGCCAGCAGCGCTGGACCGGTAGCTAACTATGGCTACACCTTC. It codes for CASSAGPVANYGYTF.

The chain uses TRBV10-1 and TRBJ1-5, with TRBD1 matching 7 bases. The CDR3 spans 14 residues. Germline loops: CDR1 WNHNN, CDR2 SYGVQD (reference sequence). V lost 8 bases to trimming and J lost 5 bases; unmatched junction nucleotides: 9. The DNA for the CDR3 is TGCGCCAGCCTCTACAGGGGAGGGGATCAGCCCCAGCATTTT. Translated, it gives CASLYRGGDQPQHF.

The chain joins TRBV7-6 to TRBJ2-1; D is possibly TRBD2 (5 bases). The V and J ends lost 4 bases and 0 bases respectively, with 10 bases between them. The CDR3 consists of 15 residues. Germline values: CDR1 SGHVS, CDR2 FNYEAQ. Here the CDR3 reads CASSSSGNSYNEQFF. The CDR3 DNA reads TGTGCCAGCAGCTCTTCGGGGAACTCCTACAATGAGCAGTTCTTC.

The chain combines TRBV6-5 with TRBJ2-7, with D perhaps matching TRBD2 (6 bases). The CDR3 runs 15 residues. Trimming cost V 8 bases and J 2 bases, with 19 bases left between them. CDR1 and CDR2 (germline): MNHEY, SVGAGI. The CDR3 region has the DNA TGTGCCAGCTCACGTGTAGGAGCGGGCGCCTACGAGCAGTACTTC. It codes for CASSRVGAGAYEQYF.

This sequence joins TRBV5-4 and TRBJ1-1; the D is unclear. Per germline, CDR1 SGHNT and CDR2 YYREEE (reference sequence). Between the trimmed V and J ends, which lost 0 bases and 0 bases, there was a span of 9 bases. The CDR3 runs to 15 residues. CDR3 in DNA: TGTGCCAGCAGCTTGGCCGAGAAAATGAACACTGAAGCTTTCTTT. Amino acids: CASSLAEKMNTEAFF.

The CDR3: CASSPWTGNTEAFF. The CDR3 bases are TGCGCCAGCAGCCCTTGGACGGGGAACACTGAAGCTTTCTTT. V is TRBV5-1 and J is TRBJ1-1; D gene uncertain. Germline V CDR1 and CDR2: SGHRS, YFSETQ. The CDR3 contains 14 residues. The V and J ends lost 4 bases and 1 base respectively, with 11 bases between them.

The chain is built from TRBV5-4 and TRBJ2-1, with 10 bases fitting TRBD1. Germline lookup yields CDR1 SGHNT and CDR2 YYREEE (reference sequence). This CDR3 has 15 residues. The V segment lost 5 bases and the J segment 3 bases; nucleotides outside the gene matches: 5. The CDR3 sequence is CASRSGTGVYNEQFF. Written as DNA, the CDR3 is TGTGCCAGCAGATCCGGGACAGGGGTCTACAATGAGCAGTTCTTC.

A single count supports this clone. The CDR3: CASSYTYSDSGANVLTF. The CDR3 nucleotides read TGTGCCAGCAGCTATACCTATTCGGACTCTGGGGCCAACGTCCTGACTTTC. The chain joins TRBV7-9 to TRBJ2-6, with D hard to call. The CDR3 consists of 17 residues. Between the trimmed V and J ends, which lost 4 bases and 0 bases, there was a span of 13 bases. Germline CDR1 and CDR2: SEHNR and FQNEAQ (reference sequence).

The rearrangement joins TRBV18 to TRBJ1-1, with unresolved D. Germline V gene data show CDR1 as KGHSH and CDR2 as LQKENI. Trimming removed 2 bases at V and 2 bases at J, with 12 bases between. There are 15 residues in the CDR3. Written as DNA, the CDR3 is TGTGCCAGCTCACCAGATCAGATCCCTAACACTGAAGCTTTCTTT. It specifies CASSPDQIPNTEAFF.

The chain links TRBV7-6 to TRBJ2-3; TRBD2 is a possible D gene (5 bases). Looked up from germline, CDR1 is SGHVS and CDR2 is FNYEAQ. Trimming took 0 bases from V and 0 from J, leaving 7 bases between them. The CDR3 covers 15 residues. CDR3 protein: CASSLAGASTDTQYF. CDR3 bases: TGTGCCAGCAGCTTAGCGGGAGCTAGCACAGATACGCAGTATTTT. Supplemented by reference TRBV7-6 and TRBJ2-3, the full variable domain reads GAGVSQSPRYKVTKRGQDVALRCDPISGHVSLYWYRQALGQGPEFLTYFNYEAQQDKSGLPNDRFSAERPEGSISTLTIQRTEQRDSAMYRCASSLAGASTDTQYFGPGTRLTVL.

The chain couples TRBV7-9 to TRBJ2-3; D is possibly TRBD1 (7 bases). CDR3 length equals 15 residues. Between the trimmed V and J ends, which lost 7 bases and 0 bases, there was a span of 14 bases. CDR1 and CDR2 from the germline V gene are SEHNR and FQNEAQ (reference sequence). CDR3 sequence reads: CASTPGGRSTDTQYF. In DNA form, the CDR3 reads TGTGCCAGCACCCCAGGGGGGCGGAGCACAGATACGCAGTATTTT.

This chain uses TRBV5-1 with TRBJ2-3; D gene unclear. The CDR3 is 12 residues long. In germline, CDR1 is SGHRS, CDR2 YFSETQ. Trimming took 3 bases from V and 6 from J, leaving 8 bases between them. The CDR3 region has the DNA TGCGCCAGCAGCTCCCTTGGGGATACGCAGTATTTT. Translated, it gives CASSSLGDTQYF.

This CDR3 reads CASSLGVAEKLFF. The CDR3 DNA sequence: TGCGCCAGCAGCTTGGGCGTCGCCGAAAAACTGTTTTTT. The chain is built from TRBV5-1 and TRBJ1-4; D call uncertain. The CDR3 sequence is 13 residues long. CDR1 and CDR2 (germline): SGHRS, YFSETQ. Trimming cost V 0 bases and J 8 bases, with 8 bases left between them.

This chain joins TRBV4-2 and TRBJ2-1, with TRBD2 identical over 7 bases. CDR3 size: 13 residues. V shed 1 base and J 7 bases; nucleotides not matched to a gene: 1. The germline V gene has CDR1 LGHNA and CDR2 YNFKEQ. CDR3 bases: TGTGCCAGCAGCCAAGGGACTAGAAATGAGCAGTTCTTC. This gives the protein CASSQGTRNEQFF.

The chain joins TRBV4-1 to TRBJ1-4; D is possibly TRBD1 (5 bases). Germline V gene sequence: CDR1 MGHRA, CDR2 YSYEKL. V lost 8 bases and J lost 4, with 11 bases in between. The CDR3 is 13 residues long. DNA for the CDR3: TGCGCCAGCGGAAAGGGGATTAATGAAAAACTGTTTTTT. Its protein product is CASGKGINEKLFF.

V is TRBV30 and J is TRBJ2-1; a possible D gene is TRBD2 (6 bases). V was pared by 0 bases and J by 6 bases, with 18 bases between. Germline-derived CDR1 and CDR2 are GTSNPN and SVGIG (reference sequence). The CDR3 runs 16 residues. In DNA form, the CDR3 reads TGTGCCTGGAGTGTTGAGAGCGGGCGCCGGGGCAATGAGCAGTTCTTC. Its translation is CAWSVESGRRGNEQFF. Complete variable domain (other parts from reference TRBV30 and TRBJ2-1): SQTIHQWPATLVQPVGSPLSLECTVEGTSNPNLYWYRQAAGRGLQLLFYSVGIGQISSEVPQNLSASRPQDRQFILSSKKLLLSDSGFYLCAWSVESGRRGNEQFFGPGTRLTVL.

The chain has TRBV30 and TRBJ1-2, with D perhaps matching TRBD1 (5 bases). The CDR3 has 13 residues. Trimming took 1 base from V and 8 from J, leaving 14 bases between them. Germline V lookup: CDR1 GTSNPN, CDR2 SVGIG (reference sequence). The CDR3 here is CAWSEQAARGYTF. The CDR3 DNA is TGTGCCTGGAGTGAACAGGCAGCTCGAGGCTACACCTTC. Filled out from reference TRBV30 and TRBJ1-2, the complete variable domain reads SQTIHQWPATLVQPVGSPLSLECTVEGTSNPNLYWYRQAAGRGLQLLFYSVGIGQISSEVPQNLSASRPQDRQFILSSKKLLLSDSGFYLCAWSEQAARGYTFGSGTRLTVV.

This chain uses TRBV18 with TRBJ2-5; D is perhaps TRBD1 (5 bases). The CDR3 is 13 residues long. The germline CDR1 and CDR2 sequences are KGHSH and LQKENI. V shed 3 bases and J shed 5 bases, with 10 bases lying between them. CDR3 protein: CASSPLQGETQYF. Here the CDR3 DNA reads TGTGCCAGCTCACCTCTGCAGGGCGAGACCCAGTACTTC. Full variable domain (outside the CDR3, taken from reference TRBV18 and TRBJ2-5): NAGVMQNPRHLVRRRGQEARLRCSPMKGHSHVYWYRQLPEEGLKFMVYLQKENIIDESGMPKERFSAEFPKEGPSILRIQQVVRGDSAAYFCASSPLQGETQYFGPGTRLLVL.

This clone was counted only a few times. The chain uses TRBV19 and TRBJ1-4; D unresolved. Trimming stripped 3 bases from V and 3 bases from J, with 11 bases between. CDR3 length: 15 amino acids. CDR1 LNHDA and CDR2 SQIVND come from the germline V gene (reference sequence). This CDR3 is CASSMLPGANEKLFF. The CDR3 DNA is TGTGCCAGTAGTATGTTACCCGGGGCTAATGAAAAACTGTTTTTT.

This chain links TRBV25-1 with TRBJ1-5; possible D gene TRBD1, 6 bases. V shed 5 bases and J shed 3 bases, with 17 bases lying between them. CDR1 is MGHDK, CDR2 SYGVNS, per germline. This CDR3 comprises 16 residues. CDR3 sequence: CASSPKQGRNNQPQHF. The CDR3 region has the DNA TGTGCCAGCAGTCCCAAACAGGGCAGGAACAATCAGCCCCAGCATTTT.

This clone has only a few counts. The gene calls are TRBV2 and TRBJ2-7; 9 bases align to TRBD1. V gave up 8 bases and J gave up 3 bases; unmatched junction bases: 5. This CDR3 comprises 13 residues. Germline assignment: CDR1 SNHLY and CDR2 FYNNEI. CDR3 protein: CASGEDRGYEQYF. CDR3 sequence (DNA): TGTGCCAGCGGGGAGGACAGGGGCTACGAGCAGTACTTC.

The chain joins TRBV5-1 to TRBJ2-3; D may be TRBD1 or TRBD2 (5 bases each). Germline CDR1 is SGHRS and CDR2 is YFSETQ. The CDR3 runs to 15 residues. V lost 4 bases and J 2 bases, leaving 14 bases between the germline ends. The CDR3 DNA sequence: TGCGCCAGCAGCCAGGGACGGGGATACACAGATACGCAGTATTTT. Translation gives CASSQGRGYTDTQYF.